This T cell receptor beta chain is drawn from a study of T cell clonotyping in hematopoietic cell transplantation. Sequencing used immunoSEQ multiplex PCR; TCRdb keeps in-frame clones, though not all of them. The table lists 9,000 or so clones, around 85% of them singletons. The ends were cut back, 0 bases at V and 4 bases at J, with 9 bases in the middle. CDR1 is MNHNS and CDR2 is SASEGT in the germline V gene. The CDR3 length is 14 residues. This sample comprised PBMCs, obtained 180 days after allogeneic stem cell transplant. The gene calls are TRBV6-1 and TRBJ1-1; unclear D gene. This TCR was recovered from a female patient aged 30-39 years who had an allogeneic stem cell transplant, so the T cells may come from the graft donor. Some clones in this sample may be carry-over from other donors' samples. CDR3 in amino acids: CASSEALRGTEAFF. CDR3 bases: TGTGCCAGCAGTGAAGCGCTAAGAGGCACTGAAGCTTTCTTT.